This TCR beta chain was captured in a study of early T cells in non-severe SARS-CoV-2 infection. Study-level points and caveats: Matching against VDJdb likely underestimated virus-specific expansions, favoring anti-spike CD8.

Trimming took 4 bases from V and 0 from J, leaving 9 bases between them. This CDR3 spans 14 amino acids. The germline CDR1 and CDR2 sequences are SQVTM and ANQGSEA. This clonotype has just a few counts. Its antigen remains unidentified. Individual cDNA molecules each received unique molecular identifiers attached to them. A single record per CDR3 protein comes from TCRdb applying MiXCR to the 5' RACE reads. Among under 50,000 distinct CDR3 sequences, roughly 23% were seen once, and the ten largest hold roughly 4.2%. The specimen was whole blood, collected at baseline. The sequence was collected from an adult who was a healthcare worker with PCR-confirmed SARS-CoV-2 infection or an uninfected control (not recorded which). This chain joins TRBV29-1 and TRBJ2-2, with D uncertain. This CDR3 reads CSVVEVSNTGELFF. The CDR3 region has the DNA TGCAGCGTTGTCGAGGTATCGAACACCGGGGAGCTGTTTTTT.